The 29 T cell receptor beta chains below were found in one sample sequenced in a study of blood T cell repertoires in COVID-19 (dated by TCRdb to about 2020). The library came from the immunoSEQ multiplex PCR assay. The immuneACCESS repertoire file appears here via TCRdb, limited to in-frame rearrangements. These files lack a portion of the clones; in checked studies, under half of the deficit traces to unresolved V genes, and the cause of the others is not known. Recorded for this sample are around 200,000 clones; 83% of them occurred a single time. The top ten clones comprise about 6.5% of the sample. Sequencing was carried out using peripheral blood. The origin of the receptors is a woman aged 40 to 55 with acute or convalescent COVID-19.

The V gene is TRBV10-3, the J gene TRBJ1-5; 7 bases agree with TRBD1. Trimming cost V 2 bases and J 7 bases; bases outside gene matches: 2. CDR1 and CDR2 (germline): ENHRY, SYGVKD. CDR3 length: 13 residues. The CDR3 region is CAISEPGGQPQHF. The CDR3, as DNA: TGTGCCATCAGTGAGCCAGGGGGACAGCCCCAGCATTTT.

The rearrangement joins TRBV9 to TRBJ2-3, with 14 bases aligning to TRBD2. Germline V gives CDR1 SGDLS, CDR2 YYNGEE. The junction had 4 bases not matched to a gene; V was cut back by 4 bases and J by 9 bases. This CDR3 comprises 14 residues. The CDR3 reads CASSLGTSGGTQYF. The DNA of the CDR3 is TGTGCCAGCAGCCTCGGGACTAGCGGGGGAACGCAGTATTTT. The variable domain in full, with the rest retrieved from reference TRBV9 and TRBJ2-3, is DSGVTQTPKHLITATGQRVTLRCSPRSGDLSVYWYQQSLDQGLQFLIQYYNGEERAKGNILERFSAQQFPDLHSELNLSSLELGDSALYFCASSLGTSGGTQYFGPGTRLTVL.

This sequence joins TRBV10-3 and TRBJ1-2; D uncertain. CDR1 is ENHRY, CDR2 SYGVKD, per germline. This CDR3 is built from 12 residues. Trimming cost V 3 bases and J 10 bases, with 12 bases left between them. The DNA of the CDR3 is TGTGCCATCAGTGAAGAGATCGTCTACTACACCTTC. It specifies CAISEEIVYYTF.

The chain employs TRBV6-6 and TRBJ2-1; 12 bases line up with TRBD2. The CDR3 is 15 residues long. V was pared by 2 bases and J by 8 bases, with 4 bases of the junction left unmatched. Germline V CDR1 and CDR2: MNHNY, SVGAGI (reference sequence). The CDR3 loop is CASSYASGGDDEQFF. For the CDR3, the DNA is TGTGCCAGCAGTTACGCTAGCGGGGGGGACGATGAGCAGTTCTTC.

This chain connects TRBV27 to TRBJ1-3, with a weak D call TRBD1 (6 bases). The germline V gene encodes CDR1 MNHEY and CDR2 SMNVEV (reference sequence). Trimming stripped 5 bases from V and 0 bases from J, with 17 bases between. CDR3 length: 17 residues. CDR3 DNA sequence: TGTGCCAGCAGTCCGCGAACCGGGACACTCTCTGGAAACACCATATATTTT. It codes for CASSPRTGTLSGNTIYF.

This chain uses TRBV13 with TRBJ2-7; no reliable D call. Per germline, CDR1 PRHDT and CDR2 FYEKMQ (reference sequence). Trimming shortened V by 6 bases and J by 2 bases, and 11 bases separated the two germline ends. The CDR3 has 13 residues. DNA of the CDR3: TGTGCCAGCAGGTCCAACGGTGCCTACGAGCAGTACTTC. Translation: CASRSNGAYEQYF.

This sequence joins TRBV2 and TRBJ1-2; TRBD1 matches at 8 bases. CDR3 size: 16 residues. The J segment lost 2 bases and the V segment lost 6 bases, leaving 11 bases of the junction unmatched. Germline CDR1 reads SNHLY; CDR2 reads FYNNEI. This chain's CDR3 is CASSRTQGARNYGYTF. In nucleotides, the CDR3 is TGTGCCAGCAGCAGAACCCAGGGGGCCCGCAACTATGGCTACACCTTC.

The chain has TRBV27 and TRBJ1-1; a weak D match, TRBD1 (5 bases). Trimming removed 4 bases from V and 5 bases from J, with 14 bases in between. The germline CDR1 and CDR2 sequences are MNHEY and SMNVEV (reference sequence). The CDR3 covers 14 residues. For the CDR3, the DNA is TGTGCCAGCAGTTCCCTCGGGACTGAGACTGAAGCTTTCTTT. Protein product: CASSSLGTETEAFF.

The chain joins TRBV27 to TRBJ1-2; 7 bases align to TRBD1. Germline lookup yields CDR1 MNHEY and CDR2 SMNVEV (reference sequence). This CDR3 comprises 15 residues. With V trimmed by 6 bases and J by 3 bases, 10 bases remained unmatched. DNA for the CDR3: TGTGCCAGCAGACCGACAGGGACCGACTACTATGGCTACACCTTC. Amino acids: CASRPTGTDYYGYTF.

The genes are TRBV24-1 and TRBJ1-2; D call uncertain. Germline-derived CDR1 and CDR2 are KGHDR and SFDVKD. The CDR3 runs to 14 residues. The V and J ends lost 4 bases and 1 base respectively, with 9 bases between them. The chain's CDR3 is CATSEGSFNYGYTF. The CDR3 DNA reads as TGTGCCACCAGTGAGGGCAGCTTTAACTATGGCTACACCTTC.

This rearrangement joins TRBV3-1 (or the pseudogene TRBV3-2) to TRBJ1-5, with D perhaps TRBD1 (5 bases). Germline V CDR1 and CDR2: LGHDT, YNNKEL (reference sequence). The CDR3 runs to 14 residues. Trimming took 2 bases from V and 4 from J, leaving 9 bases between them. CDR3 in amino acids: CASSQWGGNQPQHF. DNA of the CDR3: TGTGCCAGCAGCCAATGGGGGGGGAATCAGCCCCAGCATTTT.

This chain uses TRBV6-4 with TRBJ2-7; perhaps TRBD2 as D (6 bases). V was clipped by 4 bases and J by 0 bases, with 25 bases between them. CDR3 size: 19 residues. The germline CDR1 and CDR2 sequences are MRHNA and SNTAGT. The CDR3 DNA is TGTGCCAGCAGTGCCCCAATTCCTGGCGTGGGGGGATGCTCCTACGAGCAGTACTTC. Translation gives CASSAPIPGVGGCSYEQYF.

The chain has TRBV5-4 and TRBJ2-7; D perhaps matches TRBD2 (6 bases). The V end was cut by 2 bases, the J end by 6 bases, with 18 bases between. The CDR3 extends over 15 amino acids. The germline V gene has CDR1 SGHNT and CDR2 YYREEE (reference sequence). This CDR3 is CASSLSRERGVEQYF. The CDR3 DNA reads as TGTGCCAGCAGCTTATCTCGGGAGAGGGGTGTCGAGCAGTACTTC. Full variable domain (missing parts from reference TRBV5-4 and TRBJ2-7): ETGVTQSPTHLIKTRGQQVTLRCSSQSGHNTVSWYQQALGQGPQFIFQYYREEENGRGNFPPRFSGLQFPNYSSELNVNALELDDSALYLCASSLSRERGVEQYFGPGTRLTVT.

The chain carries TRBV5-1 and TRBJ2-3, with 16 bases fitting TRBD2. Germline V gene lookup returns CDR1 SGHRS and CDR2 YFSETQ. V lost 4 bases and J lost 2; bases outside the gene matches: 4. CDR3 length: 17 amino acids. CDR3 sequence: CASSHGTSGGVTDTQYF. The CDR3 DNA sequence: TGCGCCAGCAGCCACGGGACTAGCGGGGGGGTCACAGATACGCAGTATTTT.

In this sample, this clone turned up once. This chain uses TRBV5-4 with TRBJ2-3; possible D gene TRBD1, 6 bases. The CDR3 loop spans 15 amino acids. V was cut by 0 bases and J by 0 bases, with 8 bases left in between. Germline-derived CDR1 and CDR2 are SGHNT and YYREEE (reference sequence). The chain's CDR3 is CASSLAQGSTDTQYF. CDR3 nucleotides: TGTGCCAGCAGCTTGGCCCAGGGGAGCACAGATACGCAGTATTTT.

Here the CDR3 reads CASSQEPVRSPLHF. The CDR3 nucleotides read TGCGCCAGCAGCCAAGAGCCAGTGAGGTCACCCCTCCACTTT. The chain recombines TRBV4-1 with TRBJ1-6; D gene uncertain. The CDR3 spans 14 residues. V was clipped by 0 bases and J by 10 bases, with 10 bases between them. Germline values: CDR1 MGHRA, CDR2 YSYEKL.

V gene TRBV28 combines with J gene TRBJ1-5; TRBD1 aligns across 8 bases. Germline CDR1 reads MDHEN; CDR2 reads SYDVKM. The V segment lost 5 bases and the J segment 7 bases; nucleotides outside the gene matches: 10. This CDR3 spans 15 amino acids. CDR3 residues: CASSASQGVGQPQHF. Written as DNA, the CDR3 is TGTGCCAGCAGTGCCTCACAGGGGGTGGGGCAGCCCCAGCATTTT. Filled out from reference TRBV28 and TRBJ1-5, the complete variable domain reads DVKVTQSSRYLVKRTGEKVFLECVQDMDHENMFWYRQDPGLGLRLIYFSYDVKMKEKGDIPEGYSVSREKKERFSLILESASTNQTSMYLCASSASQGVGQPQHFGDGTRLSIL.

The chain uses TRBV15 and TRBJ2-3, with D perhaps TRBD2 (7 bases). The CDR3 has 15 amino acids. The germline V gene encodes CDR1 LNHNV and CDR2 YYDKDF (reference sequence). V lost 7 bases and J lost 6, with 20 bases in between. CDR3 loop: CATTPSGGAADTQYF. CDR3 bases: TGTGCCACCACCCCATCGGGGGGCGCGGCGGATACGCAGTATTTT.

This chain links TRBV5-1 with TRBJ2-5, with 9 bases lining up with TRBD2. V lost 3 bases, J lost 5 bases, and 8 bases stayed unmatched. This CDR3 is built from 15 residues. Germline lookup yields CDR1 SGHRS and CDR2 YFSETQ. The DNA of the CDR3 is TGCGCCAGCAGCTCAGGGCCCAGCGGGGGGGAGACCCAGTACTTC. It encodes CASSSGPSGGETQYF.

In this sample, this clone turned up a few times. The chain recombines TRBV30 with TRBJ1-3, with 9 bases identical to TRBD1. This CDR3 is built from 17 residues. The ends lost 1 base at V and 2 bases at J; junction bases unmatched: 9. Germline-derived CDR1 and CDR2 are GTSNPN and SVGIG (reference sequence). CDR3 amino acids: CAWSDWGQGYTGNTIYF. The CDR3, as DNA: TGTGCCTGGAGTGATTGGGGACAGGGATATACTGGAAACACCATATATTTT.

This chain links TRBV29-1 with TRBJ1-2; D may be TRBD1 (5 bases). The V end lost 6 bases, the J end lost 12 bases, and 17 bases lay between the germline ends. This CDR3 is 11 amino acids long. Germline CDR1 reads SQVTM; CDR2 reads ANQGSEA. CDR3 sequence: CSVNTGLPHTF. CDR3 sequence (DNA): TGCAGCGTAAATACGGGACTCCCACACACCTTC.

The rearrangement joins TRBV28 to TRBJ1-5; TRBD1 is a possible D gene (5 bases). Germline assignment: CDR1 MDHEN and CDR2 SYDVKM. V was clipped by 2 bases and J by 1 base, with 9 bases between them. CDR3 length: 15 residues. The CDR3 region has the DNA TGTGCCAGCAGTTTACCAGGGATAAGCAATCAGCCCCAGCATTTT. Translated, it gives CASSLPGISNQPQHF.

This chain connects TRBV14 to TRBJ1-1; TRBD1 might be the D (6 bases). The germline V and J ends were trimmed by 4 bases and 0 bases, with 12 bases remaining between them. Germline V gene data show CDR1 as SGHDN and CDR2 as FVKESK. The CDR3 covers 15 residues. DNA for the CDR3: TGTGCCAGCAGCCCCCGGGGGGCCTTGAACACTGAAGCTTTCTTT. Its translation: CASSPRGALNTEAFF.

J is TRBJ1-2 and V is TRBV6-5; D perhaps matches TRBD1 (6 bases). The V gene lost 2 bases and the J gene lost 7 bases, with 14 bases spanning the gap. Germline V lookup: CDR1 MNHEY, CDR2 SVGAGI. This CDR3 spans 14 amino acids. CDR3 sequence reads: CASSYHDRSSGYTF. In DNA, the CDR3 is TGTGCCAGCAGTTACCACGACAGGTCTAGTGGCTACACCTTC.

The CDR3 DNA is TGTGCCAGTACTAAGGGAGGAAAGGTGAACACTGAAGCTTTCTTT. Translating gives CASTKGGKVNTEAFF. The chain has TRBV19 and TRBJ1-1; D is ambiguous. Germline CDR1 and CDR2: LNHDA and SQIVND (reference sequence). The CDR3 is 15 amino acids. The ends were cut back, 7 bases at V and 0 bases at J, with 15 bases in the middle.

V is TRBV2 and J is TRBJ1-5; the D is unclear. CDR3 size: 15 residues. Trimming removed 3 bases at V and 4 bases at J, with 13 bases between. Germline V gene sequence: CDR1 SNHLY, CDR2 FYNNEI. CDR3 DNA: TGTGCCAGCAGTGATAGGTCGGGAAGGAATCAGCCCCAGCATTTT. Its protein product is CASSDRSGRNQPQHF. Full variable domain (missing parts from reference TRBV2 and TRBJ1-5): EPEVTQTPSHQVTQMGQEVILRCVPISNHLYFYWYRQILGQKVEFLVSFYNNEISEKSEIFDDQFSVERPDGSNFTLKIRSTKLEDSAMYFCASSDRSGRNQPQHFGDGTRLSIL.

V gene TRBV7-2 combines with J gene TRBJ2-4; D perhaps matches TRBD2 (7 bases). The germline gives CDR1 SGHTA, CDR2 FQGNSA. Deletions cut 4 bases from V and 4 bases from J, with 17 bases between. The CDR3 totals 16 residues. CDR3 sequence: CASSSQGGLWKNIQYF. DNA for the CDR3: TGTGCCAGCAGCTCACAGGGAGGGCTTTGGAAAAACATTCAGTACTTC.

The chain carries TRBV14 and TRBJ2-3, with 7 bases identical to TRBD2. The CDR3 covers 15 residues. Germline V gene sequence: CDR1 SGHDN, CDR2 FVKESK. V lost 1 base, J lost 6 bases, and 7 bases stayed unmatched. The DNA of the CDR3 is TGTGCCAGCAGCCAAGTGGTCGGGGAGGGCGATACGCAGTATTTT. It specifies CASSQVVGEGDTQYF.

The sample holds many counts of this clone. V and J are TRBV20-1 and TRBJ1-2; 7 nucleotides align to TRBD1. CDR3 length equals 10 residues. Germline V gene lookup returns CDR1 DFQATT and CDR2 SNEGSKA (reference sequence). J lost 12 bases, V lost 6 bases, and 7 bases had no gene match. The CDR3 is CSARDRIDTF. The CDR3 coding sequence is TGCAGTGCGAGGGACAGAATCGACACCTTC.